This T cell receptor beta chain is drawn from a study of shared clonotypes between healthy human individuals (dated by TCRdb to between 2020 and 2021). About the study as a whole: Two women and a few men aged 18 to 49 years were included in the cohort. To estimate repertoire size and how much clonotype sharing occurs between individuals, the study deeply sequenced the blood TCR repertoires of a handful of healthy adults. Leukapheresis yielded between about 0.94 and 9.5 billion PBMCs per donor. Libraries were prepared and TCR repertoires were sequenced by different laboratories using diverse techniques, in order to increase sequencing depth and limit assay-specific biases. For each donor, CD4 naive and CD4 memory were each run on three plates, CD8 naive on two plates, and CD8 memory on one plate. What the work shows at the level of the full study, not this receptor alone: Even with the large sequencing depth, rarefaction of the sorted-subset datasets indicated that sequencing was incomplete. Naive subsets generally had larger estimated clonotype richness than memory subsets did. Across a handful of donors, approximately 4.6% of naive CD4, over 3% of naive CD8, 2.3% of memory CD4, and under 0.45% of memory CD8 clonotypes were shared. Only blood was sampled, and tissue TCR repertoires likely differ from those in blood. Compared with non-shared clonotypes, the clonotypes found in all four sorted-subset donors had higher generation probabilities. Because the study included only a small number of donors, the genetic and exposure-history diversity represented was limited. Pairwise subsampling led to the expectation that sequencing depth would affect the degree of clonotype sharing among donors.

TCR CDR3 regions were amplified from genomic DNA by multiplex PCR using the deep immunoSEQ assay. Genomic DNA extracted from each cell subset was distributed evenly over all wells of several immunoSEQ 96-well plates, and each plate served as one replicate. For sorted subsets, each replicate PCR was loaded with around 200 ng genomic DNA, equivalent to 30,000 to 35,000 T cell genomes. Purified libraries were quantified with a Qubit 3.0 fluorometer, sized on a Bioanalyzer 2100, and re-quantified with the KAPA Library Quantification kit. Each immunoSEQ 96-well plate was sequenced on its own single-read 150-cycle Illumina NextSeq 550 flow cell. The paper's data handling went like this. The immunoSEQ output contained only junctional sequences without quality scores, so filtering could not match that applied to full-length reads. Sequences were annotated with PyIR, a Python wrapper for IgBLAST v1.9, and V/J genes and CDR3 were assigned using IMGT germline references. Reads were filtered out if the reads had weak V/J assignments (E-value above 1e-6), no CDR3, stop codons, out-of-frame junctions, or ambiguous translated residues. V3J clonotypes were defined as sequences sharing an identical inferred V gene, J gene, and CDR3 amino acid sequence. Percentage overlap between repertoires was calculated by dividing the number of shared unique clonotypes by the size of the smaller repertoire. Three approaches were used to assess repertoire richness: RTK rarefaction, the Chao1 estimator, and Recon v2.1 estimates of unobserved clonotypes. For all TCRbeta clonotypes obtained by the gDNA method from four donors, generation probabilities were computed with OLGA. In TCRdb, the immuneACCESS table is reduced to in-frame sequences with V and J assigned. These tables do not hold every clone; where another copy was compared, an unresolved V gene accounts for under half, and the others remain unexplained. D and trimming come from the DNA, and the V and J calls and clone size come from that table. The sample table lists around 2,000,000 clones, 85% to 95% of them with a count of one. In total, the top ten clones hold more than 1.5% of the sample.

This clone appeared a few times. Its antigen is not yet known. No clone much larger than this one lies a single base away; base qualities are absent. Cut back by 2 bases and 0 bases, the V and J ends lie 5 bases apart. CDR1 and CDR2, looked up from the germline V gene, are MGHRA and YSYEKL. The CDR3 runs 14 residues from the cysteine to the phenylalanine. Of the read, only the CDR3 DNA is kept; its 42 bases are in frame from base 1. For the CD8 naive samples, CD45RO-negative cells were positively selected for CCR7, yielding a CD45RA+CCR7+ population from which TemRA cells were excluded. Donors were healthy HIV-negative adults with no recently reported acute infections or vaccinations. Every donor was a Caucasian adult residing in Nashville, Tennessee, USA. Blood was collected by leukapheresis, and PBMCs were isolated by Ficoll-Histopaque density gradient centrifugation and then cryopreserved in liquid nitrogen vapor phase. Analytical flow cytometry was used to check the purity and quantity of every magnetically sorted T cell population. From each sorted fraction, genomic DNA was isolated and quantified by UV absorbance on a Nanodrop 2000c.

Sequencing used naive CD8+ T cells from PBMCs. The cell subset or site label, read with the paper, signifies: CD45RA+CCR7+. The TCR originated in a man aged 18 to 29 in good health. Some clones in this sample may be carry-over from other donors' samples. The chain joins TRBV4-1 to TRBJ1-5, with no D gene named confidently. Read as DNA, the sequence is TGCGCCAGCAGCCAATGGGATAGCAATCAGCCCCAGCATTTT. Its translation reads: CASSQWDSNQPQHF.